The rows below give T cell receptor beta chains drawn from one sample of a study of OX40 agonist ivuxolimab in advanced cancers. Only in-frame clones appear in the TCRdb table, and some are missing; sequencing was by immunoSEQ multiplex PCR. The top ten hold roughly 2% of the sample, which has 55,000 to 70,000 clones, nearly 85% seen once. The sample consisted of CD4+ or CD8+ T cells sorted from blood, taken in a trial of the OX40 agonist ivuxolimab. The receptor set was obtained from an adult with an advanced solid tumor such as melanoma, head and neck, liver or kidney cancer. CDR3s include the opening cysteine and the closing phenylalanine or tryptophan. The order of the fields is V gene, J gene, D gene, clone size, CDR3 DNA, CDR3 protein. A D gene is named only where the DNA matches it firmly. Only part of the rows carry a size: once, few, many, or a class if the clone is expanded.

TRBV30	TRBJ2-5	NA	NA	TGTGCCTGGAGTGGGGGGGCCCGGGAGGAGACCCAGTACTTC	CAWSGGAREETQYF
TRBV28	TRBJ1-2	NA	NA	TGTGCCAGCAAGGCAGGACCCAACTATGGCTACACCTTC	CASKAGPNYGYTF
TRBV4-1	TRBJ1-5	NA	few	TGCGCCAGCAGCCAAGTGGTAGGACTAGGCCAGCATTTT	CASSQVVGLGQHF
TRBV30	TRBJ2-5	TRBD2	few	TGTGCCTGGAGACGGGAGGGGAGAGAGACCCAGTACTTC	CAWRREGRETQYF
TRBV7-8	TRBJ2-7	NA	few	TGTGCCAGCACCTTCACAGGTCCCGTCAGCGAGCAGTACTTC	CASTFTGPVSEQYF
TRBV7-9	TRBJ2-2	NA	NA	TGTGCCAGCAGCTTAATCGGGGCCACCGGGGAGCTGTTTTTT	CASSLIGATGELFF
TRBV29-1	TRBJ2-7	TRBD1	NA	TGCAGCGTAACCACAGGGGGCGAGCAGTACTTC	CSVTTGGEQYF
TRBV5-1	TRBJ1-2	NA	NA	TGCGCCAGCAGCTCACTGTTGGGGGAATGGGGCTACACCTTC	CASSSLLGEWGYTF
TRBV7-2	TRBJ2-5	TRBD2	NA	TGTGCCAGCAGCTTAGCAAGCGGGGGGCAAGAGACCCAGTACTTC	CASSLASGGQETQYF
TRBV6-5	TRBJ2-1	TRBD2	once	TGTGCCAGCTCTTCCAGCGGGAGTTTCAATGAGCAGTTCTTC	CASSSSGSFNEQFF
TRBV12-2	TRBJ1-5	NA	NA	TGTGCAAGTCGCTTAGAGCAGGGAACGGGTCAGCCCCAGCATTTT	CASRLEQGTGQPQHF
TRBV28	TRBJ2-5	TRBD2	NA	TGTGCCAGCAGCACTAGCGTACAAGAGACCCAGTACTTC	CASSTSVQETQYF
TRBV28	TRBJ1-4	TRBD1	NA	TGTGCCAGCAGTCGACCCGGGACAGGGGTTGAAAAACTGTTTTTT	CASSRPGTGVEKLFF
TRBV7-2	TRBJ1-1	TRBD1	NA	TGTGCCAGCAGCCTCGGGACAGGGGGCCCCTTGAACACTGAAGCTTTCTTT	CASSLGTGGPLNTEAFF
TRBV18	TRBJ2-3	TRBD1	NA	TGTGCCAGCTCAGCCCGGGACAGGGGCCCAGATACGCAGTATTTT	CASSARDRGPDTQYF
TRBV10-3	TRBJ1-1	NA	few	TGTGCCATCAGTCTAGACAAGGCTGCTGAAGCTTTCTTT	CAISLDKAAEAFF
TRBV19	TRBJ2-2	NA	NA	TGTGCCAGTAGTATAGATTTTGGCAGCCTTACCGGGGAGCTGTTTTTT	CASSIDFGSLTGELFF
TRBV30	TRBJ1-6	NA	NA	TGTGCCTACCAGGGGCAAGATAATTCACCCCTCCACTTT	CAYQGQDNSPLHF
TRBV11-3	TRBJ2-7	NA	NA	TGTGCCAGCAGCCCAGGTGAATCCTACGAGCAGTACTTC	CASSPGESYEQYF
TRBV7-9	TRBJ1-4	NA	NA	TGTGCCAGCAGCTCAGACGCGGGACTGAGACTGTTTTTT	CASSSDAGLRLFF
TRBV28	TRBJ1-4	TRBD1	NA	TGTGCCAGCAGGCGAGGAGGGGGCGCTTCAACTAATGAAAAACTGTTTTTT	CASRRGGGASTNEKLFF
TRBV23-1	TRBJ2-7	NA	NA	TGCGGCAGGGGCTTCCCCTACGAGCAGTACTTC	CGRGFPYEQYF
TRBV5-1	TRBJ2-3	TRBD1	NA	TGCGCCAGCAGCTTGGGACAGGGGAGTTCAGATACGCAGTATTTT	CASSLGQGSSDTQYF
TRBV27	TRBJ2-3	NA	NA	TGTGCCAGCAGTTTATACGGCGGGAAAGGCACAGATACGCAGTATTTT	CASSLYGGKGTDTQYF
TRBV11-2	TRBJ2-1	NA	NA	TGTGCCAGCAGCCCCGGGCATTACTCCTACAATGAGCAGTTCTTC	CASSPGHYSYNEQFF
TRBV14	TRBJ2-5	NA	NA	TGTGCCAGCAGCCAAGATATGGGAGAGACCCAGTACTTC	CASSQDMGETQYF
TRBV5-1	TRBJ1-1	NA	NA	TGCGCCAGCAGCGCCCGACAGACTACCTACCTTGAAGCTTTCTTT	CASSARQTTYLEAFF
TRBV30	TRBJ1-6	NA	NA	TGTGCCTGGAGTAGCTCAGGGCATTCACCCCTCCACTTT	CAWSSSGHSPLHF
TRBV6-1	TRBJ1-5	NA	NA	TGTGCCAGCAGTGCATCCCTCGGTAATCAGCCCCAGCATTTT	CASSASLGNQPQHF
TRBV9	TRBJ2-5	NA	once	TGTGCCAGCAGCCCCCGAGGGGGGGGGCAAGAGACCCAGTACTTC	CASSPRGGGQETQYF
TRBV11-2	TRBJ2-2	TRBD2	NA	TGTGCCAGCAGCTCGATTAGCGGGATGGGTTCCGGGGAGCTGTTTTTT	CASSSISGMGSGELFF
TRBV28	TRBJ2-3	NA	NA	TGTGCCAGCAGTTTCGTCCGGGATACGCAGTATTTT	CASSFVRDTQYF
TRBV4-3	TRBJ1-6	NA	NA	TGCGCCAGCAGCCAAGAAGTTTCGGCAGTAGGATCACCCCTCCACTTT	CASSQEVSAVGSPLHF
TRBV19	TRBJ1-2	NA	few	TGTGCCAGTAGTCGACAGTTGTATGGCTACACCTTC	CASSRQLYGYTF
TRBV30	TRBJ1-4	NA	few	TGTGCCTGGGCGAATGGCCCGGAGGAAAAACTGTTTTTT	CAWANGPEEKLFF
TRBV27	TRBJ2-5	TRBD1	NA	TGTGCCAGCAGAGGAGACAGGGCGGAGACCCAGTACTTC	CASRGDRAETQYF
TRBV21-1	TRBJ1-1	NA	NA	TGTGCCAGCAGCAAAGGGGGGAACACGACTGAAGCTTTCTTT	CASSKGGNTTEAFF
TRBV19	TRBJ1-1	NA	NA	TGTGCCAGTAGCAAATTAGGACAGAGCATGAACACTGAAGCTTTCTTT	CASSKLGQSMNTEAFF
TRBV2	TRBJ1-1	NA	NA	TGTGCCAGCAGTGGCGAAGGTGGCATGAACACTGAAGCTTTCTTT	CASSGEGGMNTEAFF
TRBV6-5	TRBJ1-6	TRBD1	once	TGTGCCACCACTACAGGGGCTGGCAATTCACCCCTCCACTTT	CATTTGAGNSPLHF
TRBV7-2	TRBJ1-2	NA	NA	TGTGCCAGCAGCTTAACCGGACAGCCTGACTATGGCTACACCTTC	CASSLTGQPDYGYTF
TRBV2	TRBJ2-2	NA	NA	TGTGCCAGCAGTGGGGAAGGGTTCCACACCGGGGAGCTGTTTTTT	CASSGEGFHTGELFF
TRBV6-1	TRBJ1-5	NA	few	TGTGCCAGCAGTGACGGTTCGGGCCAGCCCCAGCATTTT	CASSDGSGQPQHF
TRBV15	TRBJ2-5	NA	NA	TGTGCCACCAGCAGAGTGGGGAGTGGAGAGACCCAGTACTTC	CATSRVGSGETQYF
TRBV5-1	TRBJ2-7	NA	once	TGCGCCAGCAGCCCGGATCGGGGGAGCTCCTACGAGCAGTACTTC	CASSPDRGSSYEQYF
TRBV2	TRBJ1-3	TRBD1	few	TGTGCCAGCAGAACGACAGGGGGCGTGGGTGGAAACACCATATATTTT	CASRTTGGVGGNTIYF
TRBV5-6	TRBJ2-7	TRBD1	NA	TGTGCCAGCAGCTTACCCGGGACAGGGAACCCCACCTACGAGCAGTACTTC	CASSLPGTGNPTYEQYF
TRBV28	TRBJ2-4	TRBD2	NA	TGTGCCAGCTCCCACTCCCGGGCTAGCGGGGATCTAAACATTCAGTACTTC	CASSHSRASGDLNIQYF